This T cell receptor (beta chain) came from a study of blood T cell repertoires in COVID-19 (dated by TCRdb to 2019 to 2021). General notes on the study: The collaborator samples originated in the United States, Italy and Spain and spanned the acute and convalescent phases of COVID-19. The prospective study material was composed of cDNA or gDNA derived from T cells, B-cell-depleted T cells, or PBMCs. Where available, HLA class I and class II types were taken from metadata supplied by the sample provider and were not determined by assay-based typing. Samples were obtained from the ongoing ImmuneRACE study (first 160 participants) and from some 1,200 subjects provided by 6 global collaborators. The dataset comprised deeply sampled blood TCRbeta repertoires from subjects exposed to, actively infected with, or recovered from COVID-19. The repertoires were made available in a free public database intended to serve as a resource for research on the immune response to SARS-CoV-2. Sample metadata almost always included a de-identified subject ID, COVID-19 status, age in years and sex.

Worth noting for this clone: The antigen this receptor binds is unknown. Qualities for individual bases were not recorded, and no much larger clone is one base off.

The research as a whole found: Clinical and demographic metadata were provided uncurated, with the amount varying by source and participant.

The collaborating institutions used their own protocols to collect whole blood in K2EDTA tubes. For TCRbeta analysis, collaborator samples were shipped as frozen whole blood, as isolated PBMCs, or as DNA extracted from either sample type. The immunoSEQ Assay, a bias-controlled multiplex PCR, was used to amplify TCRbeta CDR3 regions from genomic DNA. The paper's processing steps were these. Within the assay, amplification of reference gene primers was used to estimate how many nucleated cells each sample contained. To quantify the absolute abundance of each unique TCRbeta CDR3 rearrangement, sequence reads were collapsed and filtered. For each sample, productive Simpson clonality was calculated by taking the square root of Simpson's diversity index across productive rearrangements. TCRdb holds this immuneACCESS table with in-frame rearrangements only. Some clones are missing; in checked studies, unresolved V genes explain under half, and the rest has no known cause. V and J calls and clone size follow that table, whereas D and trimming were derived from the DNA. The sample profile shows around 210,000 clones; about 79% of them were found once. The leading ten clones occupy about 13% of the sample.

The CDR3 runs 16 residues from the cysteine to the phenylalanine. The DNA shown is the 48-base CDR3, in frame from base 1. Trimming costs V 3 bases and J 7 bases, and their ends lie 19 bases apart. The germline V gene (reference sequence) yields LNHDA for CDR1 and SQIVND for CDR2. Rearrangement joined TRBV19 to TRBJ1-5; TRBD1 is a possible D gene, resting on 5 matching bases. This TCR was sampled from a human donor in a cohort sampled during active COVID-19. What was sequenced was peripheral blood. The DNA sequence is as follows: TGTGCCAGTAGTATGGGATGGGAAGGGGCCAACCAGCCCCAGCATTTT. Translation gives CASSMGWEGANQPQHF.